This T cell receptor beta chain came from a study of shared clonotypes between healthy human individuals (TCRdb year 2020). About the study as a whole: A few men and two women, aged 18 to 49 years, made up the cohort. For each donor, CD4 naive and CD4 memory were each run on three plates, CD8 naive on two plates, and CD8 memory on one plate. To estimate repertoire size and how much clonotypes are shared between individuals, the study performed deep sequencing of blood TCR repertoires from about five healthy adults. Different laboratories and diverse techniques were used to prepare libraries and sequence TCR repertoires, to increase sequencing depth and limit assay-specific biases. Per donor, leukapheresis produced somewhere between about 0.94 and 9.5 billion PBMCs.

TCR CDR3 regions were amplified from genomic DNA by multiplex PCR using the deep immunoSEQ assay. Genomic DNA extracted from each cell subset was distributed evenly over all wells of several immunoSEQ 96-well plates, and each plate served as one replicate. For sorted subsets, about 210 ng of genomic DNA, equivalent to around 29,000 T cell genomes, went into each replicate PCR. Purified libraries were quantified with a Qubit 3.0 fluorometer, sized on a Bioanalyzer 2100, and re-quantified with the KAPA Library Quantification kit. Each immunoSEQ 96-well plate was sequenced on its own single-read 150-cycle Illumina NextSeq 550 flow cell. Per the source publication's procedure: Because the immunoSEQ output included only junctional sequences and no quality scores, the filtering could not be the same as the filtering used for full-length reads. Sequences were annotated with PyIR, a Python wrapper for IgBLAST v1.9, and V/J genes and CDR3 were assigned using IMGT germline references. Any read was removed if the V/J assignment was weak (E-value above 1e-6), the CDR3 was missing, or the read contained stop codons, out-of-frame junctions, or ambiguous translated residues. V3J clonotypes were defined as sequences sharing the same inferred V gene, J gene, and CDR3 amino acid sequence. Percentage overlap between repertoires was calculated by dividing the number of shared unique clonotypes by the size of the smaller repertoire. Richness of each repertoire was evaluated using RTK rarefaction, the Chao1 estimator, and Recon v2.1 estimates of unobserved clonotypes. For all TCRbeta clonotypes obtained by the gDNA method from a handful of donors, generation probabilities were computed with OLGA. TCRdb re-hosts the immuneACCESS table, in-frame sequences only. Its copies lack some clones; in the studies checked, an unresolved V gene accounts for under half of them, and the cause for the rest is not known. V and J calls and clone size come straight from that table; D and trimming were deduced from the DNA. This sample is represented by about 1.1 million clones; approximately 75% of them were singletons. Of the sample, approximately 0.9% falls within the top ten clones.

About this clone: Its antigen is currently not known. Base qualities are missing; no much larger clone stands one base away.

Study-wide findings and limitations: Pairwise subsampling led to the expectation that sequencing depth would affect the degree of clonotype sharing among donors. Across a few donors, approximately 4.6% of naive CD4, 3% to 4% of naive CD8, under 2.5% of memory CD4, and over 0.35% of memory CD8 clonotypes were shared. The genetic and exposure-history diversity represented was limited by the small number of donors. Incomplete sequencing was indicated by rarefaction of sorted-subset datasets, despite the large sequencing depth. Larger estimated clonotype richness was generally found for naive subsets than for memory subsets. Higher generation probabilities were observed for clonotypes shared by all four sorted-subset donors than for non-shared clonotypes. Sampling was restricted to blood, and TCR repertoires in tissues likely differ from the TCR repertoires found in blood.

Healthy HIV-negative adults with no recently reported acute infections or vaccinations were included as donors. Only Caucasian adults living in Nashville, Tennessee, USA were represented among the donors. CD4+ T cells were enriched by magnetic negative selection; naive cells were then positively selected on CD45RA, and the negative fraction formed the memory subset. Blood was obtained by leukapheresis, after which PBMCs were separated by Ficoll-Histopaque density gradient centrifugation and cryopreserved in liquid nitrogen vapor phase. Purity and quantity of every magnetically sorted T cell population were checked by analytical flow cytometry. Genomic DNA was isolated from each sorted fraction and quantified by UV absorbance on a Nanodrop 2000c. Trimmed from V: 6 bases; trimmed from J: 2 bases; junction bases lacking a gene match: 5. For CDR1 and CDR2, the germline V gene lists ENHRY and SYGVKD. The CDR3 spans 14 residues, from the cysteine through the phenylalanine. Only the CDR3 DNA is retained, 42 bases long and in frame from the first base.

The chain joins TRBV10-3 to TRBJ2-5; TRBD1 matches 8 bases in the middle. The specimen was memory CD4+ T cells from PBMCs. Explained via the paper, the cell subset or site label denotes: CD45RA-negative fraction. This clonotype originated in a man between 18 and 29 years old in good health. Some clones in this sample may be carry-over from other donors' samples. The CDR3 amino acid sequence is: CAIRRHRGQETQYF. The sequence in DNA is TGTGCCATCAGGCGCCACAGGGGGCAAGAGACCCAGTACTTC.